This section outlines one T cell receptor (beta chain) sequence together with its context. What it recognizes is unknown. This sample was included in a study of T cell repertoires in cytomegalovirus infection. Overall study: HLA-C-restricted CMV epitopes, recently identified, and well-studied HLA-B-restricted ones were used by the study. Both CMV infection and a matching HLA type were indicated by public TCR beta signatures.

Study-wide findings and caveats: Dominant in the ex vivo response were TCR beta clonotypes restricted by HLA-C and specific for CMV. Cumulative public TCR beta family frequency identified carriers of CMV plus the relevant HLA.

TCRdb redid the calling of the reads with MiXCR, one entry per CDR3 protein. There are around 430,000 distinct CDR3 sequences in the sample; about 39% occur only once, and about two fifths lies in the top ten. The CDR3 contains 16 residues. The V gene lost 2 bases and the J gene lost 5 bases, with 18 bases spanning the gap. Germline CDR1 is MDHEN and CDR2 is SYDVKM. This chain connects TRBV28 to TRBJ1-2; D gene unclear. The receptor's source is a human donor in good health (CMV status not recorded). Some clones in this sample may be carry-over from other donors' samples. Here the sequenced sample was cultured PBMCs, taken from culture after CMV antigen stimulation. The CDR3 DNA sequence: TGTGCCAGCAGTTTAGTCCGAGGAGGTTTTGGATATGGCTACACCTTC. Encoded protein: CASSLVRGGFGYGYTF.